Sequencing of this T cell receptor (beta chain) was carried out in a study of T cell responses to AZD1222 COVID-19 vaccine. A remark on this clone: Antigen unknown.

The CDR3 has 12 residues. The V and J ends lost 2 bases and 6 bases respectively, with 5 bases between them. Germline values: CDR1 SGHAT, CDR2 FQNNGV. The method was immunoSEQ multiplex PCR; TCRdb's version includes in-frame clones alone and lacks a portion of them. The sample contains 150,000 or so clones, 89% of which appear only once. Points from the study as a whole: Scientists sampled the repertoires only once the peak T cell response had passed. Donor demographics were predominantly white British with a female majority; clonal diversity may be underestimated.

The chain has TRBV11-2 and TRBJ2-4; D is uncertain. The sample in question was peripheral blood, obtained on day 0 of AZD1222 vaccination. This clonotype was sampled from an adult in good health. CDR3 sequence: CASSLSRNIQYF. The CDR3 nucleotides read TGTGCCAGCAGCTTATCGAGAAACATTCAGTACTTC.